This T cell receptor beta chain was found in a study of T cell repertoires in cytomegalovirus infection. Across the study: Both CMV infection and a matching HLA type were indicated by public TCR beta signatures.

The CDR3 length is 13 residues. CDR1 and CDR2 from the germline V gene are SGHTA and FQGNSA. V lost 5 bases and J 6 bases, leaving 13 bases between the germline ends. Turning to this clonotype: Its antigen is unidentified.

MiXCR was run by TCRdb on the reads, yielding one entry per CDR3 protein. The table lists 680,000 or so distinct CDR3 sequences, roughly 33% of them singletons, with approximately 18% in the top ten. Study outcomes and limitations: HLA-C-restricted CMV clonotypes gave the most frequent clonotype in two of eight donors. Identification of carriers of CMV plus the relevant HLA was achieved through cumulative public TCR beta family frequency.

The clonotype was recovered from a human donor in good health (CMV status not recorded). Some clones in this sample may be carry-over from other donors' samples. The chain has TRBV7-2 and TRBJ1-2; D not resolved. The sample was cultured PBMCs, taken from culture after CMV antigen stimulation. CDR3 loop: CASSRRVRNGYTF. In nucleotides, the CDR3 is TGTGCCAGCAGCCGTAGGGTTCGAAATGGCTACACCTTC.